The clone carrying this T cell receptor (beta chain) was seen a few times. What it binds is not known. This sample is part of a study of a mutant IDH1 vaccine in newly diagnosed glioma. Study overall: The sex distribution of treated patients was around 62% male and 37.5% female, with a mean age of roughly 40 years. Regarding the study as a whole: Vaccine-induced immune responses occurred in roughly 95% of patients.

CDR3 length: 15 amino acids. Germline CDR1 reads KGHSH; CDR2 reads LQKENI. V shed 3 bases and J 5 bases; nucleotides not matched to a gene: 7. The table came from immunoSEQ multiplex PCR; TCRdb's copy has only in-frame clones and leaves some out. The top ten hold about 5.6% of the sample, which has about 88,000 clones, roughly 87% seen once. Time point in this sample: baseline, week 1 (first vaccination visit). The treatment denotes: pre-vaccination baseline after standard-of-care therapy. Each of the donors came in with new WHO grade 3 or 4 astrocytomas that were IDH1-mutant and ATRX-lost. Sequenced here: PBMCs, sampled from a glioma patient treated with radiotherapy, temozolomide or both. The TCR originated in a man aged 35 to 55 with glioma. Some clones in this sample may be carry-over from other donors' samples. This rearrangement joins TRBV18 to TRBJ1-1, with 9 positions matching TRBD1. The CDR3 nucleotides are TGTGCCAGCTCACCTCAGACAGGGGGAAGTACTGAAGCTTTCTTT. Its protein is CASSPQTGGSTEAFF.